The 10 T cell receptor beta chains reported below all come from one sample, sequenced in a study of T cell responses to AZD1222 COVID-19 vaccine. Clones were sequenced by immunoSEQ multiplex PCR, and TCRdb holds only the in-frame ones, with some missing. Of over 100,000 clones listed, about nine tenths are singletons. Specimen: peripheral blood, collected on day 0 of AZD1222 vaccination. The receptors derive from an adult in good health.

The CDR3 DNA is TGTGCCAGCAGTGAACCCTTCGACAGGTATAGCAATCAGCCCCAGCATTTT. Translated, it gives CASSEPFDRYSNQPQHF. The chain carries TRBV6-1 and TRBJ1-5; D may be TRBD1 (6 bases). The CDR3 totals 17 residues. Trimming pared 2 bases from V and 0 bases from J, leaving 14 bases between. Germline V lookup: CDR1 MNHNS, CDR2 SASEGT.

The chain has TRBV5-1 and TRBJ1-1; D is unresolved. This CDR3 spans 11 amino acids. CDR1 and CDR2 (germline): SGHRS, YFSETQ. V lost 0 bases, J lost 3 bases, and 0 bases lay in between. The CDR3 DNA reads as TGCGCCAGCAGCTTGGACACTGAAGCTTTCTTT. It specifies CASSLDTEAFF.

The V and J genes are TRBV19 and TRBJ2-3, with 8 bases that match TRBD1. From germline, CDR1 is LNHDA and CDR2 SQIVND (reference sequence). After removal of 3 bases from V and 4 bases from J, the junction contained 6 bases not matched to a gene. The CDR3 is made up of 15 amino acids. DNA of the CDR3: TGTGCCAGTAGTATGGACAGGGCCTACGCAGATACGCAGTATTTT. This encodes CASSMDRAYADTQYF.

The CDR3 spells CASSTGDTYGYTF. The CDR3 coding sequence is TGTGCCAGCAGTACGGGGGATACCTATGGCTACACCTTC. The chain combines TRBV6-2 or TRBV6-3 with TRBJ1-2; weak D call: TRBD1 (5 bases). The CDR3 is made up of 13 amino acids. The germline gives CDR1 MNHEY, CDR2 SVGEGT. Trimming took off 5 bases at V and 4 bases at J, with 11 bases between the two ends.

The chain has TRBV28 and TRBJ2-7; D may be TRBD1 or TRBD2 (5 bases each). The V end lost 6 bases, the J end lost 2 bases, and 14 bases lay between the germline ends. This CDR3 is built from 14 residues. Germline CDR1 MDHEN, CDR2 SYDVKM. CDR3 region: CASSTGTVTYEQYF. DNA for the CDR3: TGTGCCAGCAGCACCGGGACGGTGACCTACGAGCAGTACTTC.

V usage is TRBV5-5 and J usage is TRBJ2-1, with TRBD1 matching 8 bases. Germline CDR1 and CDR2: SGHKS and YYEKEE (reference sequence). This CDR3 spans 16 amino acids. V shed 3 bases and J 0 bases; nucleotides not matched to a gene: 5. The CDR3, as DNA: TGTGCCAGCAGCTGGGACAGGCGAATCTCCTACAATGAGCAGTTCTTC. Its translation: CASSWDRRISYNEQFF.

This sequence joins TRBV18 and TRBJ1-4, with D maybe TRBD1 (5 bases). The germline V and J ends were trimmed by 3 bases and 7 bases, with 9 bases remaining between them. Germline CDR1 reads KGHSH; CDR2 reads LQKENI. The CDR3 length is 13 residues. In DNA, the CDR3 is TGTGCCAGCTCACCCGGGGCGGCTGAAAAACTGTTTTTT. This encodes CASSPGAAEKLFF.

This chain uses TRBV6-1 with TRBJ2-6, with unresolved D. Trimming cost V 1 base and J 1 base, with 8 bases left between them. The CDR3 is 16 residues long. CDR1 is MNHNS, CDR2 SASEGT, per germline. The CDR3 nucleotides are TGTGCCAGCAGTGAAGAGGTTGGGTCTGGGGCCAACGTCCTGACTTTC. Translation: CASSEEVGSGANVLTF.

The CDR3 bases are TGTGCCAGCAGCTTAGGTGGAAACACCATATATTTT. Residues: CASSLGGNTIYF. The rearrangement joins TRBV11-2 to TRBJ1-3, with D hard to call. V was cut by 1 base and J by 3 bases, with 1 base left in between. CDR1 and CDR2 (germline): SGHAT, FQNNGV. The CDR3 length is 12 residues.

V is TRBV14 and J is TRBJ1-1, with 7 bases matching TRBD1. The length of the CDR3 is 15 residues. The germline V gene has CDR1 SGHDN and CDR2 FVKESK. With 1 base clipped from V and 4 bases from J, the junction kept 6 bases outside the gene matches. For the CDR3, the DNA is TGTGCCAGCAGCCAAGGGCCAGGGGGTAGCACTGAAGCTTTCTTT. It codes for CASSQGPGGSTEAFF. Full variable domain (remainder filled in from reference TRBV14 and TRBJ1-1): EAGVTQFPSHSVIEKGQTVTLRCDPISGHDNLYWYRRVMGKEIKFLLHFVKESKQDESGMPNNRFLAERTGGTYSTLKVQPAELEDSGVYFCASSQGPGGSTEAFFGQGTRLTVV.